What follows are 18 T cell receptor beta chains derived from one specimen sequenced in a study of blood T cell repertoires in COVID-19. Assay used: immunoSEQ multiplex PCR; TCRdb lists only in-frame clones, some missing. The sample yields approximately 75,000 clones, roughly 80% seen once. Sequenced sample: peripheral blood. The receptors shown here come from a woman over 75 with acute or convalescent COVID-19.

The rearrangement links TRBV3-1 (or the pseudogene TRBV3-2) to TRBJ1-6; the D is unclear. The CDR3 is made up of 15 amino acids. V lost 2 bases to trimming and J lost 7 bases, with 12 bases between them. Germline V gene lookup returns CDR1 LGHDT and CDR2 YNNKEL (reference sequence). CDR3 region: CASSQHIIQNSPLHF. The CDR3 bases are TGTGCCAGCAGCCAACACATTATTCAAAATTCACCCCTCCACTTT.

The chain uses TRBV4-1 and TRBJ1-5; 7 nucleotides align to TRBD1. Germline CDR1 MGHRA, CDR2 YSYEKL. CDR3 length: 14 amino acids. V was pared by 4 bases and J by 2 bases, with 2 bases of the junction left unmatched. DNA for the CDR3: TGCGCCAGCAGCCTAGACAGGGGCAATCAGCCCCAGCATTTT. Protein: CASSLDRGNQPQHF.

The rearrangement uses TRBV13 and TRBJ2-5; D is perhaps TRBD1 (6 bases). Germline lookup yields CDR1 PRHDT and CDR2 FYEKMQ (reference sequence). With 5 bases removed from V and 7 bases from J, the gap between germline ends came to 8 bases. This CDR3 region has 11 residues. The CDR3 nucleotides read TGTGCCAGCAGCCGAGGGGGGACCCAGTACTTC. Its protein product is CASSRGGTQYF.

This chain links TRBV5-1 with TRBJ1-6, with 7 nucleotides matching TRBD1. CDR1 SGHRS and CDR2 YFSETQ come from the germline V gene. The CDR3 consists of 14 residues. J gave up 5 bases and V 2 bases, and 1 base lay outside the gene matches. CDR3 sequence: CASSLGQDNSPLHF. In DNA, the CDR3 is TGCGCCAGCAGCTTAGGACAGGATAATTCACCCCTCCACTTT.

CDR3 DNA: TGTGCCAGCAGTGACGTCCCCAGACAGGGGGACAAAAACATTCAGTACTTC. This sequence encodes CASSDVPRQGDKNIQYF. This chain links TRBV6-1 with TRBJ2-4; 9 bases fit TRBD1. Trimming removed 3 bases from V and 3 bases from J; junction bases left unmatched: 9. The CDR3 consists of 17 residues. In germline, CDR1 is MNHNS, CDR2 SASEGT.

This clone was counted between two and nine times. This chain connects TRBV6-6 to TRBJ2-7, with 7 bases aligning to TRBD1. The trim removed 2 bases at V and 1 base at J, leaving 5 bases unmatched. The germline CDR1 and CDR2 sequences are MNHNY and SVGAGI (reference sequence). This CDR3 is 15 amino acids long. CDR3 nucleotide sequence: TGTGCCAGCAGTTACGGGACAGATCTATCCTACGAGCAGTACTTC. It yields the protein CASSYGTDLSYEQYF.

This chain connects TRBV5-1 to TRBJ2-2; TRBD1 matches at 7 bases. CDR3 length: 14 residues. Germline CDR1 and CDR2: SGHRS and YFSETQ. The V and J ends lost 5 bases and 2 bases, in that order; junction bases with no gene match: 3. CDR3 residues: CASSTGDNTGELFF. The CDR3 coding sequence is TGCGCCAGCAGTACAGGGGACAACACCGGGGAGCTGTTTTTT.

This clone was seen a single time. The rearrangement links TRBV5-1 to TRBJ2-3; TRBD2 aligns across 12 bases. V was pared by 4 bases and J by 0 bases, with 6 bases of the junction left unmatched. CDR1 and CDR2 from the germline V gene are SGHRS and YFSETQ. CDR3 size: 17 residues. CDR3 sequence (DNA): TGCGCCAGCAGCACCCCAGGACTAGCGGGGAGCACAGATACGCAGTATTTT. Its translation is CASSTPGLAGSTDTQYF. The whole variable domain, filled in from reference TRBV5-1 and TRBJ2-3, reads KAGVTQTPRYLIKTRGQQVTLSCSPISGHRSVSWYQQTPGQGLQFLFEYFSETQRNKGNFPGRFSGRQFSNSRSEMNVSTLELGDSALYLCASSTPGLAGSTDTQYFGPGTRLTVL.

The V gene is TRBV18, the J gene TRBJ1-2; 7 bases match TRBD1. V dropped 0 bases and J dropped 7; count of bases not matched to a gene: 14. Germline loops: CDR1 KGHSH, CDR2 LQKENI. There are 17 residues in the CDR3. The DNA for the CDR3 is TGTGCCAGCTCACCACCGATGCCTGCAGGGGGTCATGGTGGCTACACCTTC. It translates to CASSPPMPAGGHGGYTF.

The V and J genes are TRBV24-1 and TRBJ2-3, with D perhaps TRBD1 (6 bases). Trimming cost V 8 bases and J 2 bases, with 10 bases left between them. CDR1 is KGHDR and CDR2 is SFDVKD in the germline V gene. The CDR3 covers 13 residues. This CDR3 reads CATMGDNTDTQYF. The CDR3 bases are TGTGCCACCATGGGGGACAACACAGATACGCAGTATTTT.

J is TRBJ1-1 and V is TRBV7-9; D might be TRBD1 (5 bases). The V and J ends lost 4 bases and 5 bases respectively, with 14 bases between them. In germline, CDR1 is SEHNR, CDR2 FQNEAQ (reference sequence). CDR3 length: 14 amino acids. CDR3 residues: CASSSQDGGTEAFF. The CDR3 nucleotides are TGTGCCAGCAGCTCCCAGGATGGGGGGACTGAAGCTTTCTTT.

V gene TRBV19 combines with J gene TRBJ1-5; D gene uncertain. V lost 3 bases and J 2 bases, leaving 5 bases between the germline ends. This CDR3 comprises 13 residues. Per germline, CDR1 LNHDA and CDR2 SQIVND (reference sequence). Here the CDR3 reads CASSIRGNQPQHF. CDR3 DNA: TGTGCCAGTAGTATTCGGGGCAATCAGCCCCAGCATTTT.

CDR3: CAWIPVRRGGWDTEAFF. The CDR3 DNA follows: TGTGCCTGGATCCCAGTACGTAGAGGGGGCTGGGACACTGAAGCTTTCTTT. The chain couples TRBV30 to TRBJ1-1; 7 bases fit TRBD1. V dropped 4 bases and J dropped 3; count of bases not matched to a gene: 17. The CDR3 is 17 residues long. Looked up from germline, CDR1 is GTSNPN and CDR2 is SVGIG (reference sequence).

CDR3 bases: TGTGCCAGCAGCCAACCCTGGGCCGAGACCCAGTACTTC. The encoded protein is CASSQPWAETQYF. This chain connects TRBV3-1 (or the pseudogene TRBV3-2) to TRBJ2-5; D remains ambiguous. V was pared by 2 bases and J by 5 bases, with 9 bases between. This CDR3 comprises 13 residues. Germline CDR1 reads LGHDT; CDR2 reads YNNKEL (reference sequence).

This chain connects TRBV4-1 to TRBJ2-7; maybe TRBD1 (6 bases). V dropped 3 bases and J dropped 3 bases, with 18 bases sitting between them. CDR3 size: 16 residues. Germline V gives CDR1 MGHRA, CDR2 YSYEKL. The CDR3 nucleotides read TGCGCCAGCAGCCAGGAAAGCACAGGGAGCATCTACGAGCAGTACTTC. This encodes CASSQESTGSIYEQYF.

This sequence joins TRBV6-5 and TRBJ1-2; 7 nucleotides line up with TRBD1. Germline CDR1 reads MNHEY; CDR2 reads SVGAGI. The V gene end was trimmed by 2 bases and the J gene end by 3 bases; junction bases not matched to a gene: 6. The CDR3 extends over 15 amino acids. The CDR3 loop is CASSYPGQADYGYTF. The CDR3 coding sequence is TGTGCCAGCAGTTACCCCGGACAGGCTGACTATGGCTACACCTTC.

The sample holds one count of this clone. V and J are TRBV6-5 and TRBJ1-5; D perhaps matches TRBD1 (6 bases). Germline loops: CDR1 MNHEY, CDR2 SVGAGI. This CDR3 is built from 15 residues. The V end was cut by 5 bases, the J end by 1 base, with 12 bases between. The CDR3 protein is CASSPRGESNQPQHF. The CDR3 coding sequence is TGTGCCAGCAGTCCCAGGGGAGAAAGCAATCAGCCCCAGCATTTT.

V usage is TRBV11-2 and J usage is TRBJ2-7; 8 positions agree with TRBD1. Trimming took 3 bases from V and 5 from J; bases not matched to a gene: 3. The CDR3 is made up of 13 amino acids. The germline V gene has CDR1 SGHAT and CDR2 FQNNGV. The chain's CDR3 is CASSLSGGHEQYF. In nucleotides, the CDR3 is TGTGCCAGCAGCTTGTCAGGGGGCCACGAGCAGTACTTC.